This T cell receptor (beta chain) was captured by sequencing in a study of blood T cell repertoires in COVID-19 (TCRdb year 2020). Broadly, across the study: Collaborator samples came from the United States, Italy and Spain and covered acute and convalescent phases of COVID-19. The material from the prospective study consisted of cDNA or gDNA derived from T cells, B-cell-depleted T cells, or PBMCs. Subjects who had been exposed to COVID-19, were actively infected with it, or had recovered from it provided the deeply sampled blood TCRbeta repertoires that made up the dataset. The repertoires were released in a freely available public database meant as a resource for research on the immune response to SARS-CoV-2. The samples were drawn from the first 160 participants of the ongoing ImmuneRACE study and from roughly 1,300 subjects provided by 6 global collaborators. A de-identified subject ID, COVID-19 status, age in years and sex were almost always included in the sample metadata. Where available, HLA class I and class II types were obtained from metadata supplied by the sample provider rather than from assay-based typing. What the study reported, not specific to this receptor: The amount of clinical and demographic metadata varied by source and participant and was provided uncurated.

V is shortened by 6 bases, J by 1 base, and the region joining them spans 15 bases. Measured from the cysteine to the phenylalanine, the CDR3 is 15 residues long. This entry keeps only the CDR3 DNA: 45 bases, framed from base 1. CDR1 is given as LNHDA and CDR2 as SQIVND, both from the germline V gene (reference sequence). About this clone: Its specific antigen is unknown. No base quality values were provided; no much bigger clone lies one nucleotide off.

In the prospective study, participants were 18 to 89 years old, resided in approximately 25 geographic areas of the United States, and were enrolled through a virtual design. In the prospective study, participants were assigned to cohorts based on the clinical history participants reported in a screening survey and a study questionnaire. Recovered participants in ImmuneRACE Cohort 3 were defined by two consecutive negative NP/OP PCR tests, clearance by a healthcare professional, or resolution of symptoms. Each participant in the prospective study had whole blood, serum and a nasopharyngeal or oropharyngeal swab collected by mobile phlebotomists. Additional blood draws and questionnaires over an approximately 2-month period could optionally be provided by prospective study participants. Before DNA extraction, blood samples from the prospective study were shipped at room temperature or frozen. The immunoSEQ Assay, a bias-controlled multiplex PCR, was used to amplify TCRbeta CDR3 regions from genomic DNA. In the source study's methods: The number of nucleated cells in each sample was estimated from the amplification of reference gene primers within the assay. To quantify the absolute abundance of each unique TCRbeta CDR3 rearrangement, sequence reads were collapsed and filtered. For each sample, productive Simpson clonality was calculated as the square root of Simpson's diversity index across productive rearrangements. TCRdb took this table from immuneACCESS and kept in-frame rearrangements with V and J called. Such tables lack part of the clones; where checked against another copy, unresolved V genes explain under half of the gap, and the rest is unexplained. That table gives V, J and clone size, and the DNA gave D and trimming. Here the sample has about 120,000 clones; roughly 89% occur a single time. The top ten hold approximately 3.5% of the sample.

The clonotype was recovered from a woman aged 30 to 39 who had recovered from COVID-19. The sequenced sample was PBMCs or T cells enriched from blood (not recorded which). The V and J genes are TRBV19 and TRBJ1-1; the best D guess is TRBD1, with 5 bases matching. The CDR3 protein: CASRNLGGGNTEAFF. The DNA is as follows: TGTGCCAGTAGGAACCTTGGGGGGGGGAACACTGAAGCTTTCTTT.